This TCR beta chain was identified in a study of shared clonotypes between healthy human individuals (dated by TCRdb to about 2020). General notes on the study: Two women and a few men aged 18 to 49 years were included in the cohort. Blood TCR repertoires of a handful of healthy adults were deeply sequenced to estimate repertoire size and the extent of clonotype sharing between individuals. Different laboratories and diverse techniques were used to prepare libraries and sequence TCR repertoires, to increase sequencing depth and limit assay-specific biases. Per donor, leukapheresis produced somewhere between about 0.94 and 9 billion PBMCs.

TCR CDR3 regions were amplified from genomic DNA by multiplex PCR using the deep immunoSEQ assay. Genomic DNA extracted from each cell subset was distributed evenly over all wells of several immunoSEQ 96-well plates, and each plate served as one replicate. Each replicate PCR for unsorted PBMC received about 300 ng genomic DNA, equal to approximately 29,000 T cell genomes. Ten immunoSEQ deep assay plates were used to sequence the unsorted PBMC genomic DNA. Purified libraries were quantified with a Qubit 3.0 fluorometer, sized on a Bioanalyzer 2100, and re-quantified with the KAPA Library Quantification kit. Every immunoSEQ 96-well plate was sequenced on a dedicated single-read 150-cycle Illumina NextSeq 550 flow cell. On the authors' methods: Because the immunoSEQ output held only junctional sequences and lacked quality scores, the filtering could not match the filtering applied to full-length reads. Sequences were annotated with PyIR, a Python wrapper for IgBLAST v1.9, using IMGT germline references to assign V/J genes and CDR3. Reads with weak V/J assignments (E-value above 1e-6), missing CDR3, stop codons, out-of-frame junctions, or ambiguous translated residues were removed. V3J clonotypes were defined as sequences sharing the same inferred V gene, J gene, and CDR3 amino acid sequence. The percentage overlap between two repertoires was calculated by dividing the number of shared unique clonotypes by the size of the smaller repertoire. Three approaches were used to assess repertoire richness: RTK rarefaction, the Chao1 estimator, and Recon v2.1 estimates of unobserved clonotypes. What TCRdb holds here is the immuneACCESS table cut down to in-frame rearrangements. Part of the clones is not present; checked against another copy, under half of the missing clones reflect an unresolved V gene, and the others are unexplained. The V and J calls and clone size come from that table; D and trimming were worked out from the DNA. This sample holds fewer than 700,000 clones; roughly 72% were observed only once. The ten largest account for 12% of the sample.

Measured from the cysteine to the phenylalanine, the CDR3 is 12 residues long. Just CDR3 DNA is preserved here, 36 bases in frame from base 1. CDR1 and CDR2 are drawn from the germline V gene (reference sequence): MNHNY, SVGAGI. What the study reported, not specific to this receptor: Pairwise subsampling led to the expectation that sequencing depth would affect the degree of clonotype sharing among donors. The genetic and exposure-history diversity represented was limited by the small number of donors. Sampling was restricted to blood, and TCR repertoires in tissues likely differ from the TCR repertoires found in blood.

The donors were healthy, HIV-negative adults with no recently reported acute infections or vaccinations. Only Caucasian adults living in Nashville, Tennessee, USA were represented among the donors. For unsorted samples, some 100 million PBMCs were counted and genomic DNA was extracted with the QIAamp DNA Blood Mini kit. Blood was obtained by leukapheresis, after which PBMCs were separated by Ficoll-Histopaque density gradient centrifugation and cryopreserved in liquid nitrogen vapor phase. Turning to this clone: Its recognized antigen is unknown. The junction departs from germline at one end; a sequencing error may be responsible.

This TCR derives from a woman in her thirties or forties in good health. Some clones in this sample may be carry-over from other donors' samples. The sequence joins TRBV6-6 to TRBJ2-3; the D region is possibly TRBD1 or TRBD2, each matching across 5 bases. Sequences were obtained from PBMCs. The DNA reads TGTGCCAGCAGTTTCGAAGGGACCACTTGGGATTTT. It specifies CASSFEGTTWDF.